This T cell receptor (beta chain) was captured by sequencing in a study of T cell changes during pregnancy in multiple sclerosis. TCRdb's table, derived via immunoSEQ multiplex PCR, lists solely in-frame clones and lacks some. This table holds about 20,000 clones, 80% to 90% found once. Trimming stripped 3 bases from V and 3 bases from J, with 12 bases between. The CDR3 extends over 15 amino acids. CDR1 and CDR2 (germline): MNHNS, SASEGT. This sequence was found in a female donor in good health, enrolled as a control in a pregnancy study. The sample here was CD8+ T cells from peripheral blood mononuclear cells, taken in the third trimester of pregnancy. The chain recombines TRBV6-1 with TRBJ1-3; tentative D call: TRBD1 (5 bases). As DNA, the CDR3 is TGTGCCAGCAGTGATACGGGGGAAGTTGGAAACACCATATATTTT. Translated: CASSDTGEVGNTIYF.